This is a list of T cell receptor beta chains from one sample in a study of molecular identifiers for immune sequencing clone quantification. In TCRdb, the PCR reads were re-called with MiXCR into one record per CDR3 protein. The data show roughly 100,000 distinct CDR3 sequences, with 30% to 35% seen just once and about 9.7% held by the top ten. The specimen sequenced was naive CD8+ T cells from blood, with Jurkat cell RNA spiked in. These receptors were collected from a human donor in good health. Some libraries in this study had Jurkat cell RNA spiked in. The CDR3 runs from the conserved cysteine through the conserved F or W. The order of the fields is CDR3 protein, CDR3 DNA, V gene, J gene, clone size, D gene. D genes are given only for firm matches. Some rows have no size entry. The others give once, few or many, or a class for an expanded clone.

CDR3aa: CSARDDRSSNQPQHF
CDR3nt: TGCAGTGCTAGAGACGACAGGTCTAGTAATCAGCCCCAGCATTTT
v_gene: TRBV20-1
j_gene: TRBJ1-5
abundance: NA
d_gene: NA

CDR3aa: CASSLLPSGANVLTF
CDR3nt: TGTGCCAGCAGTTTATTGCCTTCTGGGGCCAACGTCCTGACTTTC
v_gene: TRBV27
j_gene: TRBJ2-6
abundance: many
d_gene: NA

CDR3aa: CASSGTMSKPGELFF
CDR3nt: TGTGCCAGCAGCGGGACCATGAGCAAGCCCGGGGAGCTGTTTTTT
v_gene: TRBV9
j_gene: TRBJ2-2
abundance: many
d_gene: NA

CDR3aa: CASSANHLTSTDTQYF
CDR3nt: TGTGCCAGCAGTGCAAACCACTTAACTAGCACAGATACGCAGTATTTT
v_gene: TRBV28
j_gene: TRBJ2-3
abundance: few
d_gene: NA

CDR3aa: CASSYSQAGSEQFF
CDR3nt: TGTGCCAGCAGCTACTCCCAAGCGGGCAGTGAGCAGTTCTTC
v_gene: TRBV6-6
j_gene: TRBJ2-1
abundance: NA
d_gene: NA

CDR3aa: CASSQGAGTDTQYF
CDR3nt: TGTGCCAGCAGCCAGGGGGCGGGCACAGATACGCAGTATTTT
v_gene: TRBV28
j_gene: TRBJ2-3
abundance: medium-sized
d_gene: TRBD1

CDR3aa: CASSQLGGSSYEQYF
CDR3nt: TGTGCCAGCAGCCAACTCGGGGGGAGCTCCTACGAGCAGTACTTC
v_gene: TRBV12-3/TRBV12-4
j_gene: TRBJ2-7
abundance: many
d_gene: TRBD2

CDR3aa: CASSLEASTQYF
CDR3nt: TGTGCCAGCAGCTTAGAAGCATCCACGCAGTATTTT
v_gene: TRBV11-3
j_gene: TRBJ2-3
abundance: NA
d_gene: NA

CDR3aa: CASSLGDSGLFF
CDR3nt: TGTGCCAGCAGCTTAGGGGACAGTGGGTTGTTTTTT
v_gene: TRBV7-8
j_gene: TRBJ1-6
abundance: few
d_gene: TRBD1

CDR3aa: CASSYRGFLDYGYTF
CDR3nt: TGTGCCAGCAGTTATCGGGGCTTCCTCGACTATGGCTACACCTTC
v_gene: TRBV6-2/TRBV6-3
j_gene: TRBJ1-2
abundance: NA
d_gene: NA

CDR3aa: CASSPPLQVTQYF
CDR3nt: TGTGCCAGCAGCCCCCCGCTACAGGTTACGCAGTATTTT
v_gene: TRBV7-2
j_gene: TRBJ2-3
abundance: many
d_gene: NA

CDR3aa: CASSQDWRGWPQHF
CDR3nt: TGCGCCAGCAGCCAAGATTGGCGGGGCTGGCCCCAGCATTTT
v_gene: TRBV4-1
j_gene: TRBJ1-5
abundance: many
d_gene: NA

CDR3aa: CASSEAQGLIYEQYF
CDR3nt: TGTGCCAGCAGTGAAGCACAAGGTTTAATCTACGAGCAGTACTTC
v_gene: TRBV6-1
j_gene: TRBJ2-7
abundance: NA
d_gene: NA

CDR3aa: CASSYSFHTENTEAFF
CDR3nt: TGTGCCAGCAGTTACTCGTTTCATACTGAGAACACTGAAGCTTTCTTT
v_gene: TRBV6-2/TRBV6-3
j_gene: TRBJ1-1
abundance: NA
d_gene: NA

CDR3aa: CASSKGPGQGAYEQYF
CDR3nt: TGTGCCAGCAGCAAAGGGCCGGGACAGGGGGCCTACGAGCAGTACTTC
v_gene: TRBV7-9
j_gene: TRBJ2-7
abundance: NA
d_gene: TRBD1

CDR3aa: CASSFRLAGGSSYEQYF
CDR3nt: TGTGCCAGCAGCTTCCGACTAGCGGGAGGGAGCTCCTACGAGCAGTACTTC
v_gene: TRBV13
j_gene: TRBJ2-7
abundance: NA
d_gene: TRBD2

CDR3aa: CASSSTGSGANVLTF
CDR3nt: TGTGCCAGCAGCTCGACAGGCTCTGGGGCCAACGTCCTGACTTTC
v_gene: TRBV13
j_gene: TRBJ2-6
abundance: many
d_gene: NA

CDR3aa: CASKSGTDTLNF
CDR3nt: TGTGCCAGCAAATCAGGCACAGATACGCTGAATTTT
v_gene: TRBV12-3/TRBV12-4
j_gene: TRBJ2-3
abundance: NA
d_gene: NA

CDR3aa: CASSPRDRVYNEQFF
CDR3nt: TGTGCCAGCAGCCCCCGGGACAGGGTCTACAATGAGCAGTTCTTC
v_gene: TRBV11-2
j_gene: TRBJ2-1
abundance: few
d_gene: TRBD1

CDR3aa: CASSQDLGGAGSTDTQYF
CDR3nt: TGTGCCAGCAGCCAAGATCTGGGGGGAGCAGGGAGCACAGATACGCAGTATTTT
v_gene: TRBV4-2
j_gene: TRBJ2-3
abundance: NA
d_gene: NA

CDR3aa: CASGGENGYTF
CDR3nt: TGTGCCAGTGGGGGGGAAAATGGCTACACCTTC
v_gene: TRBV19
j_gene: TRBJ1-2
abundance: few
d_gene: NA

CDR3aa: CASSYMGTQYF
CDR3nt: TGTGCCAGCAGTTACATGGGGACCCAGTACTTC
v_gene: TRBV6-5
j_gene: TRBJ2-5
abundance: few
d_gene: NA

CDR3aa: CATEGTGPLETQYF
CDR3nt: TGTGCCACCGAAGGGACAGGGCCTTTGGAGACCCAGTACTTC
v_gene: TRBV2
j_gene: TRBJ2-5
abundance: few
d_gene: TRBD1

CDR3aa: CASSPSPPTDLIYEQYF
CDR3nt: TGTGCCAGCTCACCATCCCCCCCGACGGACCTGATCTACGAGCAGTACTTC
v_gene: TRBV18
j_gene: TRBJ2-7
abundance: NA
d_gene: NA

CDR3aa: CASRYSRGNTIYF
CDR3nt: TGTGCCAGCAGATACAGCAGGGGAAACACCATATATTTT
v_gene: TRBV6-5
j_gene: TRBJ1-3
abundance: NA
d_gene: NA

CDR3aa: CASSLSPGQNIQYF
CDR3nt: TGTGCCAGCAGTTTATCCCCAGGCCAAAACATTCAGTACTTC
v_gene: TRBV27
j_gene: TRBJ2-4
abundance: few
d_gene: NA

CDR3aa: CASSLGQGSGETQYF
CDR3nt: TGTGCCAGCAGCTTAGGGCAGGGTAGCGGAGAGACCCAGTACTTC
v_gene: TRBV7-9
j_gene: TRBJ2-5
abundance: many
d_gene: NA

CDR3aa: CSARDIPTEIYSNQPQHF
CDR3nt: TGCAGTGCTAGAGATATCCCGACAGAAATTTATAGCAATCAGCCCCAGCATTTT
v_gene: TRBV20-1
j_gene: TRBJ1-5
abundance: NA
d_gene: NA